What follows are 20 T cell receptor beta chains derived from one specimen sequenced in a study of OX40 agonist ivuxolimab in advanced cancers. The method was immunoSEQ multiplex PCR; TCRdb's version includes in-frame clones alone and lacks a portion of them. This table has approximately 80,000 clones, 80% to 95% appearing once. The specimen was CD4+ or CD8+ T cells sorted from blood, collected in a trial of the OX40 agonist ivuxolimab. These receptors all stem from an adult with an advanced solid tumor such as melanoma, head and neck, liver or kidney cancer.

The rearrangement links TRBV6-6 to TRBJ1-2, with D possibly TRBD1 on 5 matching bases. This CDR3 is built from 13 residues. Germline CDR1 MNHNY, CDR2 SVGAGI (reference sequence). Trimming left V 1 base short and J 6 bases short, with 9 bases between. The DNA of the CDR3 is TGTGCCAGCAGTTACTTAGGGGTCGATGGCTACACCTTC. Translated: CASSYLGVDGYTF.

The chain has TRBV2 and TRBJ1-2; tentatively, D is TRBD1 (5 bases). The CDR3 has 16 amino acids. Germline CDR1 is SNHLY and CDR2 is FYNNEI. Trimming stripped 6 bases from V and 1 base from J, with 18 bases between. The CDR3, as DNA: TGTGCCAGCAGGGGCGGAGGGGCCGTCATTAACTATGGCTACACCTTC. Encoded protein: CASRGGGAVINYGYTF.

The V and J genes are TRBV19 and TRBJ2-1; a possible D gene is TRBD1 (6 bases). The CDR3 has 13 amino acids. Trimming cost V 5 bases and J 2 bases, with 7 bases left between them. The germline CDR1 and CDR2 sequences are LNHDA and SQIVND (reference sequence). CDR3 region: CASSGQTYNEQFF. The CDR3 DNA follows: TGTGCCAGTAGTGGACAGACCTACAATGAGCAGTTCTTC.

This chain joins TRBV11-2 and TRBJ1-6; D ambiguous. The CDR3 length is 17 residues. From germline, CDR1 is SGHAT and CDR2 FQNNGV. Deletions cut 1 base from V and 0 bases from J, with 10 bases between. CDR3 sequence: CASSLAGRDSYNSPLHF. CDR3 DNA: TGTGCCAGCAGCTTAGCTGGCAGAGACTCCTATAATTCACCCCTCCACTTT.

The genes are TRBV28 and TRBJ1-1, with 11 bases that match TRBD1. Germline CDR1 is MDHEN and CDR2 is SYDVKM. After removal of 5 bases from V and 5 bases from J, the junction contained 13 bases not matched to a gene. CDR3 length equals 17 residues. The CDR3 DNA sequence: TGTGCCAGCAGTCCCTGGACAGGGGGCGCCTTGGGGACTGAAGCTTTCTTT. This gives the protein CASSPWTGGALGTEAFF.

The chain recombines TRBV27 with TRBJ2-1, with a possible D match to TRBD2 (5 bases). Germline loops: CDR1 MNHEY, CDR2 SMNVEV (reference sequence). The CDR3 consists of 16 residues. The V gene lost 3 bases and the J gene lost 10 bases, with 22 bases spanning the gap. The CDR3 DNA sequence: TGTGCCAGCAGTTTTTCGGACTTCGCGGAGCCGGGAGAGCAGTTCTTC. Translation gives CASSFSDFAEPGEQFF.

This sequence joins TRBV2 and TRBJ2-3, with D perhaps matching TRBD2 (5 bases). V was pared by 3 bases and J by 8 bases, with 15 bases between. Germline V CDR1 and CDR2: SNHLY, FYNNEI. The CDR3 is 14 amino acids. The DNA for the CDR3 is TGTGCCAGCAGTGATGGCGGGCCGACCCGTACGCAGTATTTT. Its protein product is CASSDGGPTRTQYF.

CDR3 sequence: CASSTGLRLEQYF. For the CDR3, the DNA is TGTGCCAGCAGCACGGGACTACGTCTTGAGCAGTACTTC. The V call is TRBV5-4, the J call TRBJ2-7; TRBD2 aligns across 7 bases. Germline CDR1 and CDR2: SGHNT and YYREEE (reference sequence). CDR3 size: 13 residues. The V gene end was trimmed by 4 bases and the J gene end by 7 bases; junction bases not matched to a gene: 8.

V gene TRBV5-1 combines with J gene TRBJ2-5, with TRBD2 identical over 12 bases. The CDR3 spans 15 residues. The germline V gene encodes CDR1 SGHRS and CDR2 YFSETQ. The V gene end was trimmed by 8 bases and the J gene end by 5 bases; junction bases not matched to a gene: 10. The CDR3 here is CASTTSGSPGETQYF. CDR3 in DNA: TGCGCCAGTACGACTAGCGGGAGTCCGGGGGAGACCCAGTACTTC.

The chain has TRBV7-6 and TRBJ2-7; no definite D call. This CDR3 has 15 residues. Trimming left V 5 bases short and J 0 bases short, with 14 bases between. The germline V gene has CDR1 SGHVS and CDR2 FNYEAQ. The CDR3 reads CASSQWEGLSYEQYF. As DNA, the CDR3 is TGTGCCAGCAGCCAGTGGGAAGGCCTCTCCTACGAGCAGTACTTC. Full variable domain (outside the CDR3, taken from reference TRBV7-6 and TRBJ2-7): GAGVSQSPRYKVTKRGQDVALRCDPISGHVSLYWYRQALGQGPEFLTYFNYEAQQDKSGLPNDRFSAERPEGSISTLTIQRTEQRDSAMYRCASSQWEGLSYEQYFGPGTRLTVT.

The CDR3: CASSFWAGTDTQYF. CDR3 DNA: TGCGCCAGCAGCTTCTGGGCAGGTACAGATACGCAGTATTTT. The V gene is TRBV5-1, the J gene TRBJ2-3, with D unresolved. This CDR3 region has 14 residues. CDR1 is SGHRS, CDR2 YFSETQ, per germline. The ends were cut back, 2 bases at V and 3 bases at J, with 10 bases in the middle.

The chain employs TRBV30 and TRBJ2-7; D is possibly TRBD2 (5 bases). With 1 base removed from V and 2 bases from J, the gap between germline ends came to 6 bases. Per germline, CDR1 GTSNPN and CDR2 SVGIG (reference sequence). The CDR3 consists of 12 residues. The DNA of the CDR3 is TGTGCCTGGAGTGCCGGGGCCTACGAGCAGTACTTC. As protein: CAWSAGAYEQYF.

V usage is TRBV18 and J usage is TRBJ2-1; D is perhaps TRBD2 (5 bases). Germline CDR1 KGHSH, CDR2 LQKENI. The CDR3 consists of 13 residues. The ends were cut back, 6 bases at V and 7 bases at J, with 13 bases in the middle. CDR3 in DNA: TGTGCCAGCTCGCCAGGACGGGAAAATGAGCAGTTCTTC. It translates to CASSPGRENEQFF.

This clone was seen a single time. V gene TRBV6-5 combines with J gene TRBJ2-5; weak D call: TRBD2 (5 bases). V dropped 6 bases and J dropped 5 bases, with 13 bases sitting between them. CDR3 length equals 13 residues. Germline CDR1 and CDR2: MNHEY and SVGAGI. The CDR3 DNA follows: TGTGCCAGCAGAGGCACGGGAAGGGAGACCCAGTACTTC. Translated: CASRGTGRETQYF.

This CDR3 is CASTTRGPYEQYF. The CDR3 coding sequence is TGTGCCAGCACGACCCGGGGCCCCTACGAGCAGTACTTC. This chain links TRBV2 with TRBJ2-7; D is possibly TRBD1 or TRBD2 (5 bases each). The CDR3 runs 13 residues. The germline V gene encodes CDR1 SNHLY and CDR2 FYNNEI. Between the trimmed V and J ends, which lost 7 bases and 2 bases, there was a span of 12 bases.

This chain joins TRBV6-1 and TRBJ2-7; possible D gene TRBD2, 5 bases. This CDR3 has 14 residues. Per the germline V gene, CDR1 is MNHNS and CDR2 is SASEGT. V was trimmed by 5 bases and J by 5 bases, leaving 16 bases between them. CDR3 nucleotides: TGTGCCAGCAGTTTGGACTCCACGAGGGACGAGCAGTACTTC. Protein sequence: CASSLDSTRDEQYF.

The V and J genes are TRBV6-1 and TRBJ2-1; 10 nucleotides match TRBD2. V was clipped by 2 bases and J by 4 bases; unmatched bases: 2. Looked up from germline, CDR1 is MNHNS and CDR2 is SASEGT. This CDR3 has 15 residues. The CDR3 DNA is TGTGCCAGCAGTGAACTTAGCGGGAGGTACAATGAGCAGTTCTTC. The encoded protein is CASSELSGRYNEQFF.

The CDR3 protein is CASSYALRGPNTGELFF. CDR3 coding DNA: TGTGCCAGCAGCTACGCCCTCAGAGGGCCGAACACCGGGGAGCTGTTTTTT. The rearrangement joins TRBV11-3 to TRBJ2-2; D is perhaps TRBD2 (5 bases). The V end lost 4 bases, the J end lost 0 bases, and 15 bases lay between the germline ends. The CDR3 runs 17 residues. Germline V gene sequence: CDR1 SGHNT, CDR2 YENEEA.

The chain recombines TRBV10-3 with TRBJ2-2, with TRBD2 as a possible D gene (5 bases). The germline V and J ends were trimmed by 4 bases and 6 bases, with 15 bases remaining between them. This CDR3 region has 15 residues. CDR1 and CDR2 from the germline V gene are ENHRY and SYGVKD. The DNA of the CDR3 is TGTGCCATCAGTGGAGGGAGCAATCAACCCGGGGAGCTGTTTTTT. Translation gives CAISGGSNQPGELFF.

The rearrangement uses TRBV5-1 and TRBJ2-4, with D maybe TRBD2 (5 bases). Trimming removed 3 bases at V and 3 bases at J, with 10 bases between. The germline gives CDR1 SGHRS, CDR2 YFSETQ. CDR3 length equals 14 residues. The DNA of the CDR3 is TGCGCCAGCAGCTCTGGGAGAGACAAAAACATTCAGTACTTC. It yields the protein CASSSGRDKNIQYF.